Below, 19 T cell receptor beta chains from the same sample are listed, as sequenced in a study of T cells after yellow fever vaccination. Each CDR3 protein gets one entry after TCRdb re-called the 5' RACE reads with MiXCR. The sample carries a few hundred thousand distinct CDR3 sequences, approximately 4% recorded once. The sample consisted of PBMCs, taken 15 days after the yellow fever booster vaccination. The receptors were sampled from a man aged 18 to 35 who received the YFV17D yellow fever vaccine.

This clonotype was detected many times. The chain has TRBV7-3 and TRBJ2-5; TRBD1 matches 8 bases. Germline assignment: CDR1 SGHTA and CDR2 FQGTGA. There are 13 residues in the CDR3. The junction had 4 bases not matched to a gene; V was cut back by 5 bases and J by 5 bases. DNA of the CDR3: TGTGCCAGCAGCACCGGGACAGGCGAGACCCAGTACTTC. It translates to CASSTGTGETQYF.

V and J are TRBV12-3 or TRBV12-4 and TRBJ2-3; tentative D call: TRBD2 (5 bases). This CDR3 is 13 amino acids long. V lost 8 bases and J lost 4, with 13 bases in between. The CDR3 region is CASGRDSADTQYF. The CDR3 nucleotides are TGTGCCAGCGGTCGGGATAGCGCAGATACGCAGTATTTT.

This clonotype was recorded a few times. The J gene is TRBJ2-2, the V gene TRBV7-3, with D unclear. The V gene lost 6 bases and the J gene lost 6 bases, with 8 bases spanning the gap. The CDR3 is 12 amino acids. Germline lookup yields CDR1 SGHTA and CDR2 FQGTGA. Here the CDR3 reads CASSKTPGELFF. The CDR3 DNA reads TGTGCCAGCAGTAAAACCCCCGGGGAGCTGTTTTTT.

In this sample, this clonotype turned up many times. V usage is TRBV29-1 and J usage is TRBJ2-2; perhaps TRBD2 as D (6 bases). Germline V gives CDR1 SQVTM, CDR2 ANQGSEA. The CDR3 covers 13 residues. The ends were cut back, 7 bases at V and 7 bases at J, with 16 bases in the middle. CDR3 protein: CSGRLGSLGELFF. CDR3 nucleotide sequence: TGCAGCGGGCGACTAGGAAGTCTCGGGGAGCTGTTTTTT.

In this sample, this clonotype turned up a few times. The chain has TRBV6-1 and TRBJ2-7, with 7 bases matching TRBD1. Germline V gene data show CDR1 as MNHNS and CDR2 as SASEGT. V shed 4 bases, J shed 4 bases, and the junction held 4 bases outside the gene matches. The length of the CDR3 is 13 residues. The CDR3 here is CASSVEGAYEQYV. The CDR3, as DNA: TGTGCCAGCAGTGTTGAGGGGGCGTACGAGCAGTACGTC.

This clonotype was seen at least ten times. This rearrangement joins TRBV7-3 to TRBJ2-3, with D hard to call. V was clipped by 2 bases and J by 0 bases, with 9 bases between them. CDR1 is SGHTA, CDR2 FQGTGA, per germline. The CDR3 contains 15 residues. The CDR3 region has the DNA TGTGCCAGCAGCTTAGGCGTCGGGAGCACAGATACGCAGTATTTT. Its translation: CASSLGVGSTDTQYF.

J is TRBJ2-6 and V is TRBV7-9; 8 bases fit TRBD1. This CDR3 region has 15 residues. Trimming removed 4 bases from V and 2 bases from J; junction bases left unmatched: 1. The germline V gene encodes CDR1 SEHNR and CDR2 FQNEAQ (reference sequence). The CDR3 reads CASSWTGPGANVLTF. The CDR3 nucleotides are TGTGCCAGCAGCTGGACAGGGCCTGGGGCCAACGTCCTGACTTTC.

This clonotype was recorded at least ten times. This chain joins TRBV7-8 and TRBJ2-7; D possibly uses TRBD1 or TRBD2 (5 bases each). This CDR3 spans 15 amino acids. Germline V gene data show CDR1 as SGHVS and CDR2 as FQNEAQ. Trimming took 5 bases from V and 5 from J, leaving 19 bases between them. The CDR3 here is CASSVMLGTYDEQYF. The CDR3 bases are TGTGCCAGCAGCGTAATGCTCGGGACGTACGACGAGCAGTACTTC. Using reference TRBV7-8 and TRBJ2-7 for the parts outside the CDR3, the full variable domain is GAGVSQSPRYKVAKRGQDVALRCDPISGHVSLFWYQQALGQGPEFLTYFQNEAQLDKSGLPSDRFFAERPEGSVSTLKIQRTQQEDSAVYLCASSVMLGTYDEQYFGPGTRLTVT.

The sample holds many counts of this clonotype. The chain recombines TRBV2 with TRBJ2-1; no reliable D call. Germline CDR1 reads SNHLY; CDR2 reads FYNNEI. CDR3 length: 10 amino acids. Trimming left V 4 bases short and J 8 bases short, with 3 bases between. The CDR3 DNA sequence: TGTGCCAGCAGTGCTTATGAGCAGTTCTTC. Protein: CASSAYEQFF.

CDR3 sequence reads: CASSFQWDRVNEQFF. CDR3 nucleotide sequence: TGTGCCAGCAGCTTCCAGTGGGACAGGGTCAATGAGCAGTTCTTC. V is TRBV7-2 and J is TRBJ2-1, with 9 bases lining up with TRBD1. The CDR3 runs to 15 residues. With V trimmed by 3 bases and J by 6 bases, 6 bases remained unmatched. Germline values: CDR1 SGHTA, CDR2 FQGNSA.

In this sample, this clonotype turned up a few times. The DNA for the CDR3 is TGTGCCAGCAGCCACTTAAGGACAGGGTCCTATGGCTACACCTTC. Its translation: CASSHLRTGSYGYTF. The J gene is TRBJ1-2, the V gene TRBV4-2; 8 bases map to TRBD1. With 3 bases clipped from V and 4 bases from J, the junction kept 7 bases outside the gene matches. The germline V gene has CDR1 LGHNA and CDR2 YNFKEQ. The CDR3 has 15 residues.

At least ten counts were recorded for this clonotype. The chain has TRBV4-2 and TRBJ1-2; unclear D gene. Trimming pared 0 bases from V and 4 bases from J, leaving 9 bases between. Germline lookup yields CDR1 LGHNA and CDR2 YNFKEQ. The CDR3 contains 14 residues. The CDR3 nucleotides read TGTGCCAGCAGCCAAGATGAGTATTCCTATGGCTACACCTTC. Its protein product is CASSQDEYSYGYTF.

The genes are TRBV4-3 and TRBJ2-3, with 12 bases matching TRBD2. Germline CDR1 LGHNA, CDR2 YSLEER. J gave up 6 bases and V 1 base, and 11 bases lay outside the gene matches. The CDR3 totals 18 residues. The CDR3 sequence: CASSQVRLAGGPRDTQYF. The CDR3 DNA is TGCGCCAGCAGCCAAGTCAGGCTAGCGGGGGGGCCTCGCGATACGCAGTATTTT.

The rearrangement uses TRBV7-2 and TRBJ2-3; possible D gene TRBD2, 5 bases. The CDR3 spans 14 residues. V was shortened by 8 bases and J by 0 bases, with 12 bases between the two germline ends. Germline loops: CDR1 SGHTA, CDR2 FQGNSA. In nucleotides, the CDR3 is TGTGCCAGCTCCTGGCGGGCTAGCACAGATACGCAGTATTTT. It is translated as CASSWRASTDTQYF.

This clonotype was seen only a few times. V is TRBV12-3 or TRBV12-4 and J is TRBJ2-2; 9 nucleotides match TRBD2. This CDR3 spans 16 amino acids. Losses at the gene ends were 5 bases for V and 4 bases for J; bases not matched to a gene: 8. The CDR3 coding sequence is TGTGCCAGCAGTCTCGTCGGCGGGGGGGCCACCGGGGAGCTGTTTTTT. This encodes CASSLVGGGATGELFF.

This clonotype was counted many times. This chain connects TRBV29-1 to TRBJ1-6; D is perhaps TRBD1 (6 bases). Germline CDR1 and CDR2: SQVTM and ANQGSEA. V gave up 6 bases and J gave up 8 bases, with 14 bases separating them. The CDR3 consists of 13 residues. This CDR3 is CSVSTGPDSPLHF. CDR3 nucleotides: TGCAGCGTCTCGACAGGACCGGATTCACCCCTCCACTTT.

This clonotype was seen many times. The J gene is TRBJ2-5, the V gene TRBV12-3 or TRBV12-4, with D perhaps TRBD2 (7 bases). This CDR3 contains 14 residues. Trimming shortened V by 2 bases and J by 3 bases, and 10 bases separated the two germline ends. The CDR3 loop is CASSLTGGEETQYF. As DNA, the CDR3 is TGTGCCAGCAGTTTAACGGGGGGCGAAGAGACCCAGTACTTC.

This clonotype was recorded many times. The V call is TRBV5-1, the J call TRBJ1-2; 7 bases are shared with TRBD1. J was trimmed by 6 bases and V by 4 bases; bases with no gene match: 6. The V gene's germline CDR1 is SGHRS and CDR2 YFSETQ. CDR3 length equals 13 residues. The CDR3 nucleotides are TGCGCCAGCAGCACAGGGGACCGGGATGGCTACACCTTC. This codes for CASSTGDRDGYTF.

This clonotype showed up many times. This chain connects TRBV7-9 to TRBJ1-2; TRBD1 is a possible D gene (5 bases). Germline CDR1 reads SEHNR; CDR2 reads FQNEAQ (reference sequence). This CDR3 has 14 amino acids. V dropped 5 bases and J dropped 6 bases, with 16 bases sitting between them. The CDR3 DNA is TGTGCCAGCAGCCAATCCGGGGCCGGCCATGGCTACACCTTC. The encoded protein is CASSQSGAGHGYTF. The full variable domain, with the rest looked up from reference TRBV7-9 and TRBJ1-2, is DTGVSQNPRHKITKRGQNVTFRCDPISEHNRLYWYRQTLGQGPEFLTYFQNEAQLEKSRLLSDRFSAERPKGSFSTLEIQRTEQGDSAMYLCASSQSGAGHGYTFGSGTRLTVV.